This TCR beta chain derives from a study of cytomegalovirus exposure and HLA in healthy donors (TCRdb year 2017). General notes on the study: An earlier analysis of approximately 600 of the donors reported roughly 300 Gb of sequence data and around 110 million unique TCR beta sequences from about 180 million T cells. Among the roughly 400 genotyped donors, roughly 80% belonged to the genetic ancestry cluster associated with self-reported Caucasian donors. Donor age, sex, ethnicity and CMV serostatus were compiled alongside the repertoire data. To predict cytomegalovirus infection status, the study combined high-throughput TCR immunosequencing, statistical association of individual TCRs with disease status, and machine learning. To decide whether each TCR beta V gene segment behaved as functional or pseudogenic, an earlier analysis of fewer than 750 of the donors relied on high-throughput TCR beta sequencing. On average, around 200,000 unique TCR beta nucleotide sequences were sequenced per donor among 300 to 500 genotyped donors of the cohort, with around 19% of those sequences being non-productive. Every repertoire in the discovery cohort had been generated on one and the same sequencing platform. Using immunosequencing, the study profiled T cell repertoires from around 670 subjects and related those repertoires to cytomegalovirus serostatus. Rather than drawing on any new phenotypic data, the later analysis identified candidate immune exposures from TCR beta sequences and the way those sequences occurred across donors. HLA typing covered class I and class II loci at four-digit resolution. Because of strong linkage in the cohort, five DR-DQ haplotypes were treated as single units for association and clustering. A later genetic analysis took genome-wide SNP genotypes for about 65% of the roughly 670 donors and used that subset as a discovery cohort. In a later analysis, previously published TCR beta repertoires from several hundred donors were re-analyzed and high-resolution HLA genotyping was added so that TCR occurrence patterns could be studied. The number of typed donors differed by locus: about 629-630 for A, B, C, DRB1 and DQB1; 500 to 550 for DQA1; some 610 for DPA1; and some 430 for DPB1. Around 320 gigabases of sequencing data and 78 million or so unique TCR sequences were included in an early release covering roughly 700 HLA-typed donors. Along with the approximately 670-subject first cohort, a separate validation cohort of over a hundred different subjects was used. The aim of the study was to test whether cataloging public T cell receptors could identify signatures of past pathogen exposure.

As for this clone: The target of this receptor is not known. Base qualities are not at hand, and no much larger clone is one base apart. The sample holds other DNA sequences that translate to the same CDR3.

The cohort comprised 666 healthy bone marrow donors. At the time of sampling, every cohort member was nominally healthy, though immune exposures that went unrecorded were likely present. The donor was CMV seronegative and belonged to the group of 350 or so seronegative cohort members. A peripheral blood sample was provided by each donor, and peripheral blood mononuclear cells were used for TCR beta sequencing. The Qiagen DNeasy Blood Extraction Kit was used to extract genomic DNA from the blood cell samples. From the cysteine up to the phenylalanine, the CDR3 has a length of 13 residues. Just the 39-base CDR3 DNA is kept, in frame starting at base 1. Sequences MNHEY (CDR1) and SMNVEV (CDR2) are obtained from the germline V gene (reference sequence). The germline ends are 10 bases apart after V is trimmed by 6 bases and J by 3 bases. Broad study findings and their caveats: Compared with the approximately 700-donor mean, donors in an Asian-associated ancestry cluster had fewer N-insertions in productive TCRs, according to a later genetic analysis. In both the original and validation cohorts, the classifier was reported to diagnose cytomegalovirus status with high specificity and sensitivity. In a later analysis, the rate of TCR association differed among HLA loci, with DRB1 alleles having the most associated TCRs and HLA-C alleles having the fewest. Presence/absence analyses assumed roughly uniform sequencing depth across donors, an assumption that may not hold. Because counts were too low, roughly 16 rarely observed V segments, including chromosome 9 orphons, were excluded from the earlier analysis of 587 of the donors. The authors suggested that the approach could potentially be generalized to other disease states and immunological phenotypes. In vitro tests confirmed that a few of the cytomegalovirus-associated TCR beta chains recognize cytomegalovirus antigens. Specific HLA alleles were associated with 15,000 to 20,000 TCR beta sequences at a false discovery rate of 0.05 in a later analysis. In a later analysis, most CMV-associated TCR beta chains were found to appear HLA-restricted, with HLA associations seemingly driven largely by CMV exposure. While some public TCRs were present in many individuals, most TCR sequences turned up only very rarely across donors. HLA typing was unavailable for some donors at each locus, so association tests used only the typed subset. In the study, approximately 160 TCR beta chains were listed as associated with cytomegalovirus. The sequencing pipeline was judged likely to have produced a cluster of highly shared sequence variants as a technical artifact. V-gene and J-gene trimming of TCR beta chains was associated with a missense DCLRE1C variant in a later genetic analysis, and the association was replicated in an independent cohort. The cohort was sequenced for TCR beta chains only, and without alpha or paired-chain data the features that could be detected were limited. When HLA alleles, especially DR and DQ, strongly co-occurred, TCR associations were difficult to assign to individual alleles. Correlated functional status among segregating V segments might be attributable to linkage disequilibrium, but an unknown experimental factor could not be ruled out. Immune exposure information for the cohort was limited to CMV serostatus. A further reported finding was that TCR beta sequences accurately predicted the HLA-A and HLA-B alleles for most subjects in the first cohort. The 87-base-pair reads could not distinguish some IMGT-functional V segments, including TRBV6-2 and TRBV6-3, so those segments were excluded. In an earlier analysis of about 540 of the donors, most TCR beta V segments were observed in productive rearrangements about 90% or about 30% of the time, broadly matching IMGT annotations. According to a later analysis, parvovirus B19, influenza, CMV and Epstein-Barr virus appeared linked to several top co-occurrence clusters. Compared with equally common non-associated chains, HLA-associated TCR beta chains in a later analysis were more clonally expanded and had lower generation probabilities.

Libraries were built with the immunoSEQ multiplex PCR assay. For the multiplex PCR, a mixture combining 60 forward primers for TCR Vbeta segments and 13 reverse primers for TCR Jbeta segments was used. The CDR3 region of rearranged TCR beta genes was amplified from genomic DNA by a multiplex PCR assay. The amplified TCR beta libraries were sequenced on the Illumina HiSeq System as 87-base-pair reads. From the authors' description of their analysis: A later analysis tallied around 82 million unique TCR beta chains across the 640 or so repertoires, and some 10 million of those chains were shared by two or more donors. A nearest-neighbor algorithm error-corrected the raw reads and collapsed the reads into unique sequences, merging closely related sequences to remove PCR and sequencing errors. To assign V, D and J gene segments, CDR3 sequences were aligned to IMGT reference sequences. For a sequence to be retained, a match of at least six nucleotides to both a V gene segment and a J gene segment was required. A rearrangement was called productive if the CDR3 had no stop codons and remained in frame with V and J, and every other rearrangement was called non-productive. Following IMGT convention, CDR3 was defined as the stretch from the second conserved V-encoded cysteine to the conserved J-encoded phenylalanine. Sequences without an unambiguous match to a single V gene segment were excluded from the earlier analysis of approximately 600 of the donors. An earlier analysis of fewer than 650 of the donors classified V segments as functional when productive rearrangements were above 56.7% and as segregating when the standard deviation between donors was above 5%. A statistical classification framework was built for diagnosing cytomegalovirus status from the catalog of TCR beta chain sequences. In a later analysis, TCR nucleotide sequences were compared against IMGT/GENE-DB human TR gene sequences so that V and J genes could be assigned. Using the TCRdist pipeline, a later analysis assigned CDR3 sequences along with most-parsimonious VDJ recombination scenarios. In a later analysis, each TCR beta chain was defined by its CDR3 amino acid sequence together with its V-gene family, and reads without a unique V-gene family were excluded. In a later analysis, approximately 640 highly shared, low-generation-probability nucleotide sequences were removed to address suspected cross-contamination and a sequencing artifact. For each public chain, a later analysis derived a clonal expansion index from normalized ranks of inferred template counts within each repertoire. In a later analysis, generation probabilities were computed with a VDJ recombination model fitted to out-of-frame rearrangements, and the resulting probabilities were checked against IGoR. Hypergeometric tests were used in a later analysis to score TCR-TCR, TCR-HLA and TCR-CMV co-occurrence, with a repertoire-size bias correction applied to the TCR pairs. To estimate false discovery rates, a later analysis permuted the HLA or CMV assignments 20 times. In a later analysis, co-occurring TCRs were grouped with DBSCAN, and TCRdist sequence similarity was added when clustering was performed within HLA-allele-positive subsets. For co-occurrence clustering, repertoires with fewer than 30,000 or more than 120,000 public chains were excluded, along with several repertoires with anomalous nucleotide sharing. In its TCRdb copy, this immuneACCESS table keeps in-frame sequences only and misses some clones. Where compared with another copy, unresolved V genes explain less than half of these, and the others have no known cause. V and J calls and clone size are as listed in that table; D and trimming were resolved from the DNA. The sample yields hundreds of thousands of clones; roughly 88% were counted once. More than 0.6% of the sample belongs to the ten largest clones.

The TCR sequence derives from a boy under 10 years old in good health and CMV-seronegative. Sequencing was done on a sample of PBMCs. The rearranged chain carries TRBV27 and TRBJ2-3; TRBD2 could be the D gene, as 5 bases match. The bases are TGTGCCAGCAGCCTCACGGGGACAGATACGCAGTATTTT. Its amino acids are CASSLTGTDTQYF.